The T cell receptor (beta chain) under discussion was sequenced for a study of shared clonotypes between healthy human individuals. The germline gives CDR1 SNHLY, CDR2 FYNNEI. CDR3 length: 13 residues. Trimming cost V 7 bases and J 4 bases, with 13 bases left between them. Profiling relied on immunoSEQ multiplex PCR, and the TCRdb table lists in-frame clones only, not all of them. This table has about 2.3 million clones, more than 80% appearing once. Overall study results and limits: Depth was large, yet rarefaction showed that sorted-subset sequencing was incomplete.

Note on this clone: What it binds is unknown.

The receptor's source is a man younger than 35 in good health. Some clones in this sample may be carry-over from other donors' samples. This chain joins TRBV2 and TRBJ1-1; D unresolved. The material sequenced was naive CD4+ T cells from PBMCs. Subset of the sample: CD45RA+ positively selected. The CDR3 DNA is TGTGCCAGCAACGGAGGCTTTATCACTGAAGCTTTCTTT. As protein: CASNGGFITEAFF.